The 8 T cell receptor beta chains given below trace back to one sample, sequenced in a study of cytomegalovirus exposure and HLA in healthy donors. PCR primers comprised 60 Vbeta and 13 Jbeta primers. Here immunoSEQ multiplex PCR was the method, and the copy in TCRdb shows in-frame clones only, minus some. The table lists fewer than 250,000 clones, 75% to 85% of them singletons. Sequences were obtained from PBMCs. These receptors were taken from a woman aged 25-40 years in good health and CMV-seropositive.

The chain has TRBV5-1 and TRBJ2-7; 10 bases map to TRBD2. The junction had 13 bases not matched to a gene; V was cut back by 0 bases and J by 7 bases. The CDR3 extends over 17 amino acids. CDR1 is SGHRS and CDR2 is YFSETQ in the germline V gene. For the CDR3, the DNA is TGCGCCAGCAGCTTGGAAGTCAGCAGCGGGGGGGCCAGAGAGCAGTACTTC. Its translation: CASSLEVSSGGAREQYF.

CDR3 nucleotide sequence: TGTGCCAGCACCTCGGGACTGTTCAATTCACCCCTCCACTTT. This translates into CASTSGLFNSPLHF. This chain joins TRBV6-6 and TRBJ1-6, with a weak D call TRBD1 (5 bases). Per germline, CDR1 MNHNY and CDR2 SVGAGI (reference sequence). Trimming left V 7 bases short and J 7 bases short, with 14 bases between. The CDR3 totals 14 residues.

CDR3 residues: CASSSRPRGEQFF. The CDR3 nucleotides read TGTGCCAGCAGCTCTCGGCCTAGGGGTGAGCAGTTCTTC. This chain uses TRBV5-4 with TRBJ2-1; D is possibly TRBD1 (5 bases). The CDR3 runs to 13 residues. With 3 bases removed from V and 9 bases from J, the gap between germline ends came to 13 bases. Germline values: CDR1 SGHNT, CDR2 YYREEE (reference sequence).

V is TRBV30 and J is TRBJ2-1; tentatively, D is TRBD2 (6 bases). V lost 7 bases and J 3 bases, leaving 19 bases between the germline ends. This CDR3 has 15 residues. The germline gives CDR1 GTSNPN, CDR2 SVGIG (reference sequence). The DNA of the CDR3 is TGTGCCTTAGGCTCTTTTGCGGGGCTCTACAATGAGCAGTTCTTC. This translates into CALGSFAGLYNEQFF.

The chain links TRBV4-3 to TRBJ2-7, with D perhaps TRBD2 (5 bases). This CDR3 comprises 15 residues. Germline CDR1 and CDR2: LGHNA and YSLEER. V was cut by 0 bases and J by 2 bases, with 11 bases left in between. As DNA, the CDR3 is TGCGCCAGCAGCCAAGATATCGGGGTGGCCTACGAGCAGTACTTC. This encodes CASSQDIGVAYEQYF.

Regarding this clone: A read error may produce the germline difference seen at one junction end. The chain recombines TRBV7-9 with TRBJ2-7; no firm D call. The CDR3 is 11 amino acids. Germline lookup yields CDR1 SEHNR and CDR2 FQNEAQ (reference sequence). CDR3: CSSSLSSEQYF. CDR3 DNA: TGTTCCAGCAGCTTATCCAGCGAGCAGTACTTC.

The chain carries TRBV9 and TRBJ1-1, with 9 bases matching TRBD1. This CDR3 contains 15 residues. Germline V gene lookup returns CDR1 SGDLS and CDR2 YYNGEE. The junction had 6 bases not matched to a gene; V was cut back by 3 bases and J by 3 bases. The CDR3 region is CASSARTGADTEAFF. Written as DNA, the CDR3 is TGTGCCAGCAGCGCCAGGACAGGGGCGGACACTGAAGCTTTCTTT.

This clone has only one observation. The chain recombines TRBV5-1 with TRBJ2-7; 9 nucleotides align to TRBD1. This CDR3 has 14 residues. J gave up 3 bases and V 5 bases, and 6 bases lay outside the gene matches. Germline assignment: CDR1 SGHRS and CDR2 YFSETQ. CDR3 coding DNA: TGCGCCAGCAGGTCACCGGGACAGGGCTACGAGCAGTACTTC. The encoded protein is CASRSPGQGYEQYF.